This T cell receptor (beta chain) was sequenced in a study of blood T cell repertoires in COVID-19. Study as a whole: Some COVID-19 samples were acute and others convalescent; all came from the United States, Italy and Spain. The analysed material was cDNA or gDNA that came from T cells, B-cell-depleted T cells, or PBMCs.

In the original processing: Reference gene primer amplification yielded estimated nucleated cell counts. The assay was immunoSEQ multiplex PCR, and TCRdb's table has in-frame clones only and misses some. For V, J and clone size, that table is used; D and trimming come from the DNA. In the table there are over 60,000 clones, approximately 80% of which are singletons. The germline CDR1 and CDR2 sequences are SGHRS and YFSETQ. The CDR3 has 15 residues. V dropped 3 bases and J dropped 6; count of bases not matched to a gene: 12. The V and J genes are TRBV5-1 and TRBJ2-7, with 7 bases lining up with TRBD1. The sequence derives from a woman older than 75 with acute or convalescent COVID-19. Sequencing used peripheral blood. CDR3 region: CASSWTPYRGSEQYF. The CDR3 DNA reads as TGCGCCAGCAGCTGGACCCCTTACAGGGGAAGCGAGCAGTACTTC.